The 14 T cell receptor beta chains reported below all come from one sample, sequenced in a study of control samples from healthy donors and cancer patients. Assay: immunoSEQ multiplex PCR; the TCRdb copy retains only in-frame clones and omits some. The sample yields approximately 160,000 clones, approximately 94% seen once. The sequenced material came from blood. The origin of the receptors is a young woman in good health.

As concerns this clone: Other DNA sequences in the sample encode the same CDR3. The V call is TRBV23-1, the J call TRBJ1-6; D ambiguous. TRBV23-1 falls under the ORF class, with uncertain function. The CDR3 spans 14 residues. V lost 11 bases to trimming and J lost 0 bases, with 11 bases between them. The CDR3 sequence: CACRRSSYNSPLHF. In DNA form, the CDR3 reads TGCGCCTGCCGTAGGAGCTCCTATAATTCACCCCTCCACTTT.

This sequence joins TRBV6-1 and TRBJ1-6; perhaps TRBD1 as D (6 bases). This CDR3 is built from 17 residues. V lost 4 bases and J 2 bases, leaving 15 bases between the germline ends. Germline V lookup: CDR1 MNHNS, CDR2 SASEGT. The DNA of the CDR3 is TGTGCCAGCAGTGTCGTAGGGGGTCCCACCTATAATTCACCCCTCCACTTT. The encoded protein is CASSVVGGPTYNSPLHF.

Written as DNA, the CDR3 is TGTGCCAGCAGTTACTCCGATGGCGGTCAGCCCCAGCATTTT. This encodes CASSYSDGGQPQHF. This chain connects TRBV6-6 to TRBJ1-5; unclear D gene. Germline CDR1 MNHNY, CDR2 SVGAGI (reference sequence). The CDR3 covers 14 residues. Trimming took 0 bases from V and 6 from J, leaving 9 bases between them.

The chain uses TRBV4-2 and TRBJ1-1, with no clear D. CDR1 and CDR2 from the germline V gene are LGHNA and YNFKEQ. This CDR3 contains 14 residues. Trimming left V 0 bases short and J 4 bases short, with 9 bases between. CDR3 protein: CASSQEAESTEAFF. The CDR3 nucleotides read TGTGCCAGCAGCCAAGAAGCAGAGAGCACTGAAGCTTTCTTT.

The chain recombines TRBV7-2 with TRBJ2-5, with a possible D match to TRBD1 (6 bases). The CDR3 has 15 amino acids. Germline values: CDR1 SGHTA, CDR2 FQGNSA. The V and J ends lost 1 base and 7 bases respectively, with 16 bases between them. The CDR3 DNA sequence: TGTGCCAGCAGCTTAGATCACAGGGCCCACCGGACCCAGTACTTC. Translated: CASSLDHRAHRTQYF.

The V and J genes are TRBV3-1 (or the pseudogene TRBV3-2) and TRBJ2-2; D is unresolved. The V gene's germline CDR1 is LGHDT and CDR2 YNNKEL (reference sequence). With 1 base removed from V and 7 bases from J, the gap between germline ends came to 10 bases. The CDR3 has 14 residues. The CDR3 sequence is CASSQVRYIGELFF. The CDR3 DNA sequence: TGTGCCAGCAGCCAAGTACGGTATATCGGGGAGCTGTTTTTT.

The rearrangement uses TRBV5-1 and TRBJ1-6; D remains unclear. The CDR3 runs to 14 residues. With 5 bases removed from V and 7 bases from J, the gap between germline ends came to 13 bases. Germline CDR1 is SGHRS and CDR2 is YFSETQ. In DNA form, the CDR3 reads TGCGCCAGCAGAAGGTCGACGGACAATTCACCCCTCCACTTT. Encoded protein: CASRRSTDNSPLHF.

The CDR3 loop reads CASSVGTAANYGYTF. CDR3 sequence (DNA): TGTGCCAGCAGCGTGGGGACGGCAGCTAACTATGGCTACACCTTC. This chain connects TRBV5-8 to TRBJ1-2, with D possibly TRBD1 on 5 matching bases. The CDR3 spans 15 residues. Between the trimmed V and J ends, which lost 4 bases and 0 bases, there was a span of 13 bases. CDR1 and CDR2 from the germline V gene are SGHTS and YDEGEE.

The genes are TRBV10-3 and TRBJ2-2; TRBD1 matches at 8 bases. CDR1 and CDR2 from the germline V gene are ENHRY and SYGVKD. V was clipped by 2 bases and J by 1 base; unmatched bases: 0. The CDR3 loop spans 15 amino acids. The CDR3 nucleotides read TGTGCCATCAGTGAGGGACAGGGGAACACCGGGGAGCTGTTTTTT. Its translation is CAISEGQGNTGELFF.

The chain uses TRBV5-1 and TRBJ2-2, with D unresolved. The germline CDR1 and CDR2 sequences are SGHRS and YFSETQ. The CDR3 is made up of 13 amino acids. V was clipped by 1 base and J by 5 bases, with 6 bases between them. CDR3 nucleotide sequence: TGCGCCAGCAGCTTGTCCGTGACCGGGGAGCTGTTTTTT. This codes for CASSLSVTGELFF. The full variable domain, its missing parts supplied by reference TRBV5-1 and TRBJ2-2, is KAGVTQTPRYLIKTRGQQVTLSCSPISGHRSVSWYQQTPGQGLQFLFEYFSETQRNKGNFPGRFSGRQFSNSRSEMNVSTLELGDSALYLCASSLSVTGELFFGEGSRLTVL.

The gene calls are TRBV5-5 and TRBJ1-6, with D perhaps matching TRBD1 (6 bases). CDR1 is SGHKS, CDR2 YYEKEE, per germline (reference sequence). CDR3 length: 17 residues. Deletions cut 0 bases from V and 4 bases from J, with 14 bases between. CDR3 sequence: CASSLVGTMRYNSPLHF. CDR3 in DNA: TGTGCCAGCAGCTTGGTAGGGACAATGAGGTATAATTCACCCCTCCACTTT.

The genes are TRBV5-4 and TRBJ1-2, with D uncertain. The CDR3 sequence is 15 residues long. Looked up from germline, CDR1 is SGHNT and CDR2 is YYREEE (reference sequence). V was trimmed by 0 bases and J by 2 bases, leaving 11 bases between them. CDR3 DNA: TGTGCCAGCAGCTTGGATCCGACGGTCAACTATGGCTACACCTTC. Its protein is CASSLDPTVNYGYTF.

CDR3 nucleotides: TGTGCCAGCACCCACATCGCTAGCAATCAGCCCCAGCATTTT. It encodes CASTHIASNQPQHF. V is TRBV2 and J is TRBJ1-5, with unresolved D. The CDR3 runs to 14 residues. Germline CDR1 and CDR2: SNHLY and FYNNEI. V was shortened by 7 bases and J by 0 bases, with 10 bases between the two germline ends.

The chain recombines TRBV12-5 with TRBJ2-7; 9 bases line up with TRBD1. The germline CDR1 and CDR2 sequences are LGHNT and FRNRAP. The CDR3 has 13 residues. V lost 6 bases and J lost 4; bases outside the gene matches: 4. In nucleotides, the CDR3 is TGTGCTAGTGGCGGGACAGGGATGTACGAGCAGTACTTC. This codes for CASGGTGMYEQYF.